A single TCR beta chain is shown here with its context. The antigen it binds to is not known. The record has no base qualities; no much larger clone is one base away. V loses 6 bases, J loses 6 bases, and the germline ends lie 11 bases apart. The CDR3 has 12 amino acids, counting the end cysteine and phenylalanine. The sequence is cut down to CDR3 DNA, 36 bases in frame from base 1. The CDR1 and CDR2 encoded by the germline V gene are SGHVS and FNYEAQ. The data were obtained in a study of CD8+CD57+ T cells in acquired aplastic anemia (dated by TCRdb to 2016 to 2018). Background for the entire study: Extracted DNA from sorted CD4+ and CD8+ cells averaged around 3.5 ug, ranging from about 0.2 to 30 ug. An average of about 10 million reads for CD4+ cells and 11 million to 13 million reads for CD8+ cells was obtained from healthy donor samples. Beyond this particular receptor, the publication reports: Between patients and healthy controls, no significant difference in CD8+ Simpson's diversity was found (P=0.060). Although 25 to 30 CD8+ CDR3 sequences were shared by patients and controls, these sequences appeared highly expressed in patients and within the immunodominant clones of patients.

Genomic DNA served as template for TCR beta VDJ combination and CDR3 sequence profiling. TCR repertoire sequencing was run on an Illumina HiSeq 2000. As for the authors' bioinformatics: TRBV/TRBJ rearrangement plots, CDR3 size and DJ length profiles, and Simpson's diversity index were used to assess repertoires. The most abundant DNA sequence in the deep sequencing data was taken as the immunodominant clone. CDR3 amino acid sequences were screened for sharing across subjects and were compared with published repertoires and the VDJdb database. Clones were called with MiXCR by TCRdb after fastp trimmed the public reads at Q25, and only in-frame beta chains were retained. Under each unique CDR3 protein, matching rows form one entry showing the most common genes and DNA. None of the V and J calls come from the authors' own analysis; TCRdb made them. Here the sample has 180,000 or so distinct CDR3 sequences; about half occur a single time. The ten largest make up under 3.5% of the sample.

In the study, sorted CD4+ and CD8+ blood T cells from patients with severe aplastic anemia and from healthy subjects underwent deep sequencing of TCR repertoires. Ficoll-Paque density gradient centrifugation was used to isolate peripheral blood mononuclear cells. Before DNA was extracted, CD4+ and CD8+ T cells were sorted using either FACS or magnetic beads. The chain is made from TRBV7-6 and TRBJ1-1; the D segment could be TRBD1, given 5 matching bases. Specimen: sorted CD4+, CD8+, or CD8+CD57+ T cells (not recorded which) from PBMCs. This receptor was obtained from a human donor in good health. The CDR3 sequence is CASSPGSAEAFF. The sequenced DNA: TGTGCCAGCAGTCCAGGGTCAGCTGAAGCTTTCTTT. Joined to the reference TRBV7-6 and TRBJ1-1 proteins, this CDR3 gives the full variable domain: GAGVSQSPRYKVTKRGQDVALRCDPISGHVSLYWYRQALGQGPEFLTYFNYEAQQDKSGLPNDRFSAERPEGSISTLTIQRTEQRDSAMYRCASSPGSAEAFFGQGTRLTVV.